One sample yielded the 27 T cell receptor beta chains listed below, sequenced in a study of blood T cell repertoires in COVID-19. The assay was immunoSEQ multiplex PCR, and TCRdb's table has in-frame clones only and misses some. The table records 25,000 to 30,000 clones, approximately 93% of them present only once. Sample: peripheral blood. These receptors were obtained from a woman between 70 and 85 years old with COVID-19, enrolled during active disease.

The chain uses TRBV11-3 and TRBJ1-5, with D possibly matching TRBD1 (5 bases). The CDR3 is 16 amino acids. The V end was cut by 9 bases, the J end by 0 bases, with 18 bases between. The germline CDR1 and CDR2 sequences are SGHNT and YENEEA. CDR3 nucleotide sequence: TGTGCCAGGGGGGGGATTACCCTCTCTAGCAATCAGCCCCAGCATTTT. This encodes CARGGITLSSNQPQHF.

This rearrangement joins TRBV7-9 to TRBJ2-2; 14 positions agree with TRBD2. Germline CDR1 is SEHNR and CDR2 is FQNEAQ (reference sequence). The CDR3 is 18 amino acids. The J segment lost 2 bases and the V segment lost 7 bases, leaving 9 bases of the junction unmatched. The DNA for the CDR3 is TGTGCCAGCAAAACCGGGACTAGCGGGAGAGTAAACACCGGGGAGCTGTTTTTT. Translation: CASKTGTSGRVNTGELFF.

The chain carries TRBV7-3 and TRBJ2-7, with 7 bases identical to TRBD2. The J segment lost 0 bases and the V segment lost 5 bases, leaving 10 bases of the junction unmatched. This CDR3 has 16 amino acids. Germline CDR1 SGHTA, CDR2 FQGTGA. The CDR3 reads CASSLQSGDASYEQYF. The DNA for the CDR3 is TGTGCCAGCAGCCTACAAAGCGGGGATGCCTCCTACGAGCAGTACTTC.

The chain joins TRBV19 to TRBJ2-1; 9 nucleotides align to TRBD1. In germline, CDR1 is LNHDA, CDR2 SQIVND (reference sequence). The CDR3 sequence is 16 residues long. V shed 3 bases, J shed 3 bases, and the junction held 6 bases outside the gene matches. DNA of the CDR3: TGTGCCAGTAGTATTCCTGGGGGACAGGGCTACAATGAGCAGTTCTTC. Translated: CASSIPGGQGYNEQFF.

The gene calls are TRBV5-1 and TRBJ2-3; no clear D. The V gene lost 4 bases and the J gene lost 2 bases, with 14 bases spanning the gap. The length of the CDR3 is 15 residues. From germline, CDR1 is SGHRS and CDR2 YFSETQ. This chain's CDR3 is CASSLPSTSTDTQYF. The CDR3, as DNA: TGCGCCAGCAGCCTACCTAGTACTTCCACAGATACGCAGTATTTT.

The rearrangement joins TRBV19 to TRBJ2-3; D remains ambiguous. CDR3 length: 14 amino acids. Trimming left V 5 bases short and J 4 bases short, with 13 bases between. Germline assignment: CDR1 LNHDA and CDR2 SQIVND (reference sequence). DNA for the CDR3: TGTGCCAGTAGTGCCTCCAGGTTCCCAGATACGCAGTATTTT. Translation: CASSASRFPDTQYF.

This chain joins TRBV19 and TRBJ2-7, with TRBD1 as a possible D gene (7 bases). Germline-derived CDR1 and CDR2 are LNHDA and SQIVND (reference sequence). The CDR3 extends over 14 amino acids. V was pared by 5 bases and J by 3 bases, with 14 bases between. The CDR3 here is CASSEAGQIYEQYF. CDR3 DNA sequence: TGTGCCAGTAGTGAGGCGGGACAGATCTACGAGCAGTACTTC.

This clone was observed once. V and J are TRBV6-5 and TRBJ1-1; possibly TRBD1 for D (6 bases). CDR1 is MNHEY, CDR2 SVGAGI, per germline. CDR3 length: 14 amino acids. Trimming stripped 6 bases from V and 10 bases from J, with 21 bases between. The CDR3 DNA reads as TGTGCCAGCAGCGAGTCGGGGACATTTTACGGAGCTTTCTTT. It encodes CASSESGTFYGAFF.

V gene TRBV4-2 combines with J gene TRBJ1-3; D not resolved. This CDR3 is 13 amino acids long. The V end was cut by 4 bases, the J end by 3 bases, with 7 bases between. CDR1 and CDR2 (germline): LGHNA, YNFKEQ. In DNA form, the CDR3 reads TGTGCCAGCAGCCTGTCGTATGGAAACACCATATATTTT. Amino acid sequence: CASSLSYGNTIYF.

The chain employs TRBV6-5 and TRBJ2-7, with 8 positions matching TRBD2. CDR3 length equals 13 residues. The V gene end was trimmed by 5 bases and the J gene end by 4 bases; junction bases not matched to a gene: 4. Germline V gene sequence: CDR1 MNHEY, CDR2 SVGAGI. CDR3: CASSSGREYEQYF. The CDR3 coding sequence is TGTGCCAGCAGTAGCGGGAGAGAATACGAGCAGTACTTC.

The chain has TRBV7-9 and TRBJ2-1; weak D call: TRBD1 (6 bases). The germline V and J ends were trimmed by 7 bases and 6 bases, with 10 bases remaining between them. Germline V gene sequence: CDR1 SEHNR, CDR2 FQNEAQ (reference sequence). The CDR3 has 12 residues. CDR3 sequence reads: CASIRGINEQFF. The CDR3 DNA is TGTGCCAGCATCAGGGGTATCAATGAGCAGTTCTTC.

The gene calls are TRBV24-1 and TRBJ1-2; D is possibly TRBD1 (5 bases). Germline CDR1 reads KGHDR; CDR2 reads SFDVKD. The V gene lost 3 bases and the J gene lost 4 bases, with 8 bases spanning the gap. The CDR3 runs 13 residues. CDR3 nucleotides: TGTGCCACCAGTGATGGGGGGACCTATGGCTACACCTTC. This encodes CATSDGGTYGYTF.

The chain joins TRBV19 to TRBJ1-5; TRBD1 aligns across 8 bases. Germline CDR1 and CDR2: LNHDA and SQIVND (reference sequence). Losses at the gene ends were 3 bases for V and 6 bases for J; bases not matched to a gene: 4. The CDR3 has 14 residues. CDR3 amino acids: CASSMPGGSQPQHF. The DNA for the CDR3 is TGTGCCAGTAGTATGCCAGGGGGCAGTCAGCCCCAGCATTTT.

This clone has more than one count but fewer than ten. The chain combines TRBV30 with TRBJ1-2, with a tentative D call TRBD1 (6 bases). The CDR3 runs to 14 residues. V was trimmed by 3 bases and J by 8 bases, leaving 19 bases between them. CDR1 is GTSNPN and CDR2 is SVGIG in the germline V gene (reference sequence). This CDR3 is CAWSATGSLRGYTF. CDR3 DNA: TGTGCCTGGAGCGCCACAGGGTCTTTACGAGGCTACACCTTC.

The rearrangement uses TRBV11-2 and TRBJ2-5; 8 nucleotides agree with TRBD1. Trimming at V came to 0 bases and at J to 4 bases, leaving 10 bases not matched to a gene. The V gene's germline CDR1 is SGHAT and CDR2 FQNNGV. The CDR3 extends over 17 amino acids. For the CDR3, the DNA is TGTGCCAGCAGCTTAGATGTGGGACAGGAGAGAGGAGAGACCCAGTACTTC. It specifies CASSLDVGQERGETQYF.

The chain couples TRBV28 to TRBJ1-4, with TRBD1 as a possible D gene (6 bases). V was shortened by 5 bases and J by 7 bases, with 14 bases between the two germline ends. The germline CDR1 and CDR2 sequences are MDHEN and SYDVKM. CDR3 size: 14 residues. CDR3 residues: CASSLTQGGEKLFF. As DNA, the CDR3 is TGTGCCAGCAGTCTAACTCAAGGGGGTGAAAAACTGTTTTTT.

The chain carries TRBV24-1 and TRBJ2-2; 13 bases align to TRBD2. With 4 bases clipped from V and 5 bases from J, the junction kept 6 bases outside the gene matches. The CDR3 consists of 17 residues. The germline CDR1 and CDR2 sequences are KGHDR and SFDVKD. CDR3 residues: CATSDTGTSGITGELFF. In DNA form, the CDR3 reads TGTGCCACCAGTGACACCGGGACTAGCGGGATTACCGGGGAGCTGTTTTTT.

The CDR3 DNA follows: TGTGCCAGCAGTTTTTTTCGGAGTAAGCAGTACTTC. It specifies CASSFFRSKQYF. This chain uses TRBV28 with TRBJ2-5; D unclear. Germline V gives CDR1 MDHEN, CDR2 SYDVKM. The V end was cut by 3 bases, the J end by 11 bases, with 13 bases between. The CDR3 spans 12 residues. Together with reference TRBV28 and TRBJ2-5, the CDR3 gives the full variable domain: DVKVTQSSRYLVKRTGEKVFLECVQDMDHENMFWYRQDPGLGLRLIYFSYDVKMKEKGDIPEGYSVSREKKERFSLILESASTNQTSMYLCASSFFRSKQYFGPGTRLLVL.

In this sample, this clone turned up once. This chain joins TRBV6-6 and TRBJ2-1, with a tentative D call TRBD2 (6 bases). The CDR3 sequence is 13 residues long. CDR1 and CDR2 from the germline V gene are MNHNY and SVGAGI (reference sequence). Between the trimmed V and J ends, which lost 8 bases and 10 bases, there was a span of 18 bases. DNA of the CDR3: TGTGCCAGCTCGGACTACCCCGGGGTAGAGCAGTTCTTC. Amino acid sequence: CASSDYPGVEQFF.

V usage is TRBV5-1 and J usage is TRBJ2-5; D could derive from TRBD1 or TRBD2 (7 bases each). This CDR3 contains 16 residues. The V gene's germline CDR1 is SGHRS and CDR2 YFSETQ. V lost 4 bases and J lost 5, with 21 bases in between. CDR3 residues: CASSVGQTSGGETQYF. In DNA form, the CDR3 reads TGCGCCAGCAGCGTGGGACAGACGTCCGGGGGGGAGACCCAGTACTTC.

Here the CDR3 reads CASATLAEVGQETQYF. CDR3 bases: TGCGCCAGCGCGACCCTAGCGGAGGTAGGCCAAGAGACCCAGTACTTC. J is TRBJ2-5 and V is TRBV23-1; 7 bases are shared with TRBD2. TRBV23-1 carries the ORF label, with uncertain function. The junction had 13 bases not matched to a gene; V was cut back by 8 bases and J by 1 base. The CDR3 contains 16 residues.

The chain uses TRBV19 and TRBJ1-1, with D unclear. This CDR3 has 14 residues. CDR1 is LNHDA, CDR2 SQIVND, per germline (reference sequence). V was pared by 3 bases and J by 3 bases, with 11 bases between. This CDR3 is CASSMSVVDTEAFF. The CDR3 bases are TGTGCCAGTAGTATGTCGGTTGTGGACACTGAAGCTTTCTTT.

The chain employs TRBV28 and TRBJ2-7; 7 nucleotides match TRBD1. J gave up 13 bases and V 4 bases, and 10 bases lay outside the gene matches. Germline loops: CDR1 MDHEN, CDR2 SYDVKM. This CDR3 comprises 12 residues. The CDR3 spells CASSWASTGSYF. Here the CDR3 DNA reads TGTGCCAGCAGTTGGGCCTCGACAGGGTCCTACTTC.

The chain uses TRBV29-1 and TRBJ1-3; perhaps TRBD1 as D (6 bases). The germline V gene encodes CDR1 SQVTM and CDR2 ANQGSEA. There are 13 residues in the CDR3. V shed 4 bases and J shed 3 bases, with 10 bases lying between them. The CDR3 DNA reads TGCAGCGTTGGACAGGAAGGTGGAAACACCATATATTTT. The encoded protein is CSVGQEGGNTIYF.

This clone was detected only once. V gene TRBV7-4 combines with J gene TRBJ1-5; maybe TRBD1 (6 bases). Trimming stripped 1 base from V and 6 bases from J, with 10 bases between. Germline CDR1 reads SGHVT; CDR2 reads SQSDAQ. The CDR3 has 14 amino acids. For the CDR3, the DNA is TGTGCCAGCAGCTTAGGGGACAAGGGTCAGCCCCAGCATTTT. This gives the protein CASSLGDKGQPQHF.

V is TRBV28 and J is TRBJ1-1; unclear D gene. The CDR3 totals 14 residues. The germline CDR1 and CDR2 sequences are MDHEN and SYDVKM. Deletions cut 5 bases from V and 2 bases from J, with 12 bases between. The CDR3 spells CASSRPVVNTEAFF. CDR3 coding DNA: TGTGCCAGCAGTCGCCCAGTGGTCAACACTGAAGCTTTCTTT.

The chain combines TRBV24-1 with TRBJ2-2, with D possibly matching TRBD1 (7 bases). Germline CDR1 and CDR2: KGHDR and SFDVKD. The CDR3 runs 18 residues. Trimming cost V 9 bases and J 3 bases, with 25 bases left between them. The DNA for the CDR3 is TGTGCCACCTGGGGGGACTTCGAAACCACAGGGGACACCGGGGAGCTGTTTTTT. Translating gives CATWGDFETTGDTGELFF.